This T cell receptor beta chain was retrieved from a study of graft-versus-host responses after intestinal transplantation. Study-wide points: GvH clonotypes were identified within recipient marrow, with a subset emerging first in ileum or blood.

Labeling with CFSE marked some 200,000 responder cells, which were plated with some 200,000 irradiated, violet-dye-labeled stimulator cells. Following the reaction, CD3+CD4+ and CD3+CD8+ responders that were proliferating and CFSE-low underwent sorting. Measured with immunoSEQ multiplex PCR; TCRdb has only the in-frame clones, and not every one. The top ten clones hold 7.5% to 9.5% of a sample with 20,000 to 25,000 clones, about 33% of them seen once. V dropped 5 bases and J dropped 4; count of bases not matched to a gene: 9. Germline V gene data show CDR1 as SGHRS and CDR2 as YFSETQ. The CDR3 totals 14 residues. This clone rates as medium-sized.

Sequencing was performed on alloreactive CD8+ T cells from a mixed lymphocyte reaction culture, taken before intestinal transplant. Subset defined: CFSE-low proliferating T cells sorted from roughly 6-day pre-transplant mixed lymphocyte reaction (GvH or HvG direction). The sequence was obtained from a human patient who received an intestinal transplant. V usage is TRBV5-1 and J usage is TRBJ2-7, with 7 nucleotides matching TRBD1. CDR3 bases: TGCGCCAGCAGTGAGGGGGCCGTGGAATACGAGCAGTACTTC. It yields the protein CASSEGAVEYEQYF.